One and the same sample provided the 6 T cell receptor beta chains below, sequenced in a study of cytomegalovirus exposure and HLA in healthy donors. Measured with immunoSEQ multiplex PCR; TCRdb has only the in-frame clones, and not every one. The table includes 120,000 or so clones, roughly 90% detected once. The sample comprised PBMCs. These receptors came from a woman between 18 and 29 years old in good health and CMV-seronegative.

The J gene is TRBJ2-5, the V gene TRBV30; 7 bases map to TRBD2. J was trimmed by 5 bases and V by 2 bases; bases with no gene match: 8. The CDR3 runs 14 residues. Germline V gene sequence: CDR1 GTSNPN, CDR2 SVGIG (reference sequence). CDR3 sequence reads: CAWSYDSGGETQYF. The CDR3 DNA follows: TGTGCCTGGAGTTATGACTCGGGAGGCGAGACCCAGTACTTC.

The table lists this clone with a few counts. This chain connects TRBV4-2 to TRBJ2-1, with a possible D match to TRBD2 (5 bases). The V end lost 4 bases, the J end lost 5 bases, and 18 bases lay between the germline ends. CDR1 is LGHNA and CDR2 is YNFKEQ in the germline V gene. CDR3 size: 16 residues. CDR3 in DNA: TGTGCCAGCAGCCCTAGGTATCGAGCGGAGGACAATGAGCAGTTCTTC. Translating gives CASSPRYRAEDNEQFF.

The gene calls are TRBV27 and TRBJ2-1; 8 positions agree with TRBD2. Trimming removed 8 bases from V and 12 bases from J; junction bases left unmatched: 15. The CDR3 spans 14 residues. Per the germline V gene, CDR1 is MNHEY and CDR2 is SMNVEV (reference sequence). The CDR3 here is CASDNSGGRGGQFF. As DNA, the CDR3 is TGTGCCAGCGACAACAGCGGGGGCCGCGGGGGGCAGTTCTTC.

This chain links TRBV15 with TRBJ2-1; 9 bases match TRBD2. Trimming took 1 base from V and 8 from J; bases not matched to a gene: 9. Germline values: CDR1 LNHNV, CDR2 YYDKDF (reference sequence). The CDR3 consists of 16 residues. CDR3 region: CATSRGVSGGRHEQFF. The CDR3 coding sequence is TGTGCCACCAGCAGAGGAGTTAGCGGGGGCCGCCATGAGCAGTTCTTC.

V usage is TRBV9 and J usage is TRBJ2-3; D gene uncertain. The germline V and J ends were trimmed by 0 bases and 2 bases, with 16 bases remaining between them. Looked up from germline, CDR1 is SGDLS and CDR2 is YYNGEE. The CDR3 contains 17 residues. CDR3 residues: CASSVGVSRSPTDTQYF. In DNA, the CDR3 is TGTGCCAGCAGCGTAGGCGTAAGTCGGAGCCCCACAGATACGCAGTATTTT.

The chain has TRBV27 and TRBJ2-7, with D perhaps TRBD2 (6 bases). V was cut by 5 bases and J by 2 bases, with 16 bases left in between. This CDR3 comprises 15 residues. From germline, CDR1 is MNHEY and CDR2 SMNVEV (reference sequence). The CDR3 reads CASSPSGLTTYEQYF. The CDR3, as DNA: TGTGCCAGCAGTCCCTCTGGACTAACCACCTACGAGCAGTACTTC.